Following are 3 T cell receptor beta chains from one sample sequenced in a study of blood T cells in healthy people across ages. Together with a sample-barcoded 5' primer, a J-beta primer mix was included in a second PCR lasting about 7 to 12 cycles. TCRdb redid the calling of the 5' RACE reads with MiXCR, one entry per CDR3 protein. The table lists about 1.5 million distinct CDR3 sequences, about 42% of them singletons. The specimen sequenced was blood. These receptors came from a woman aged 18-29 years in good health.

This clonotype has only a few counts. This chain links TRBV5-1 with TRBJ2-1; 8 bases match TRBD1. The CDR3 sequence is 16 residues long. Germline CDR1 is SGHRS and CDR2 is YFSETQ. With 2 bases clipped from V and 0 bases from J, the junction kept 4 bases outside the gene matches. The CDR3 loop reads CASSFRTGSSYNEQFF. In DNA, the CDR3 is TGCGCCAGCAGCTTCCGGACAGGGAGCTCCTACAATGAGCAGTTCTTC. The full variable domain, with the rest looked up from reference TRBV5-1 and TRBJ2-1, is KAGVTQTPRYLIKTRGQQVTLSCSPISGHRSVSWYQQTPGQGLQFLFEYFSETQRNKGNFPGRFSGRQFSNSRSEMNVSTLELGDSALYLCASSFRTGSSYNEQFFGPGTRLTVL.

The chain couples TRBV13 to TRBJ2-1; D ambiguous. Trimming took 6 bases from V and 11 from J, leaving 8 bases between them. Germline V gene sequence: CDR1 PRHDT, CDR2 FYEKMQ (reference sequence). CDR3 length: 10 residues. CDR3 in DNA: TGTGCCAGCAGTCTCGGTAAGCAGTTCTTC. It encodes CASSLGKQFF.

This clonotype was detected only a few times. The gene calls are TRBV3-1 and TRBJ2-1, with unresolved D. Trimming took off 4 bases at V and 3 bases at J, with 13 bases between the two ends. The CDR3 spans 15 residues. Germline-derived CDR1 and CDR2 are LGHDT and YNNKEL (reference sequence). CDR3 protein: CASSPWRGSYNEQFF. The DNA of the CDR3 is TGTGCCAGCAGCCCCTGGAGAGGTAGCTACAATGAGCAGTTCTTC.